This TCR beta chain was captured by sequencing in a study of blood T cells in healthy people across ages. Primers used in a second PCR of about 7 to 12 cycles were a sample-barcoded 5' primer and a J-beta primer mix. TCRdb reprocessed the 5' RACE reads via MiXCR and lists one record per CDR3 protein. This sample has roughly 1,000,000 distinct CDR3 sequences, with approximately 26% found just once. The germline CDR1 and CDR2 sequences are DFQATT and SNEGSKA (reference sequence). The CDR3 totals 14 residues. V gave up 2 bases and J gave up 10 bases, with 20 bases separating them. This sample was also put to use in a study of T cells of mothers and their children.

The receptor was derived from a girl aged 2 to 10 in good health. The sequencing sample was made of blood. V usage is TRBV20-1 and J usage is TRBJ1-2; possible D gene TRBD1, 5 bases. This CDR3 is CSARWDRARPNYTF. In DNA, the CDR3 is TGCAGTGCTAGATGGGACCGAGCCCGACCTAACTACACCTTC.